The T cell receptor (beta chain) described here comes from a study of T cell responses to AZD1222 COVID-19 vaccine. Details on this clone: Its antigen is undetermined.

General observations from the study: Donors were largely white British and mainly female; clonal diversity was possibly underestimated. Sampling that yielded the repertoires occurred only after the peak T cell response. Elevations in Spike-specific TCR breadth and depth followed administration of two AZD1222 doses.

Germline loops: CDR1 MGHDK, CDR2 SYGVNS. V lost 0 bases to trimming and J lost 0 bases; unmatched junction nucleotides: 9. The CDR3 has 18 residues. Sequencing used immunoSEQ multiplex PCR; TCRdb keeps in-frame clones, though not all of them. The sample carries over 150,000 clones, roughly 92% recorded once. The source of this sequence is an adult in good health. The chain recombines TRBV25-1 with TRBJ1-1, with 8 bases that match TRBD1. This material consisted of peripheral blood, taken on day 0 of AZD1222 vaccination. The CDR3 DNA sequence: TGTGCCAGCAGTGAATATCAAGGGACAGGTCCTATGAACACTGAAGCTTTCTTT. Translating it yields CASSEYQGTGPMNTEAFF.